This T cell receptor (beta chain) was retrieved from a study of regulatory T cells in long-lasting Graves disease. Study-wide results and limits: TCR diversity in persistent Graves' patients was below that of newly diagnosed ones.

Time point noted: newly diagnosed GD, antithyroid drugs for less than 3 months. Extracted RNA from PBMCs served as the source of the TCR library. In the case of this clonotype: Its cognate antigen is unknown.

Through Arm-PCR of CDR3 regions and iRepertoire HTBI primers, TCR beta libraries were built. TCRdb re-derived calls from the multiplex PCR reads in MiXCR, one entry per CDR3 protein. In the table there are a few hundred thousand distinct CDR3 sequences, roughly a sixth of which are singletons. The CDR3 consists of 16 residues. Germline values: CDR1 SGHTA, CDR2 FQGTGA. The V gene end was trimmed by 5 bases and the J gene end by 4 bases; junction bases not matched to a gene: 10. The data also belong to a second study, concerning T cells in Graves' hyperthyroidism and ophthalmopathy. From that report: The study used the HTBI primer set for a first-round RT-PCR of the TCR CDR3.

V is TRBV7-3 and J is TRBJ1-2; 10 nucleotides agree with TRBD1. Sample: peripheral blood mononuclear cells (PBMCs), taken at new diagnosis, from a patient treated with antithyroid drugs. The sequence was obtained from a man between 35 and 55 years old with Graves disease. The CDR3 coding sequence is TGTGCCAGCAGCAGCACGCCGGGACAGGGGAGCTATGGCTACACCTTC. Translated, it gives CASSSTPGQGSYGYTF.